A selection of T cell receptor beta chains follows, all from one sample in a study of Graves' ophthalmopathy and Graves' hyperthyroidism. TCRdb fed the multiplex PCR reads into MiXCR, producing one record per CDR3 protein. The sample lists a few hundred thousand distinct CDR3 sequences, about a sixth occurring once. Sequencing input: peripheral blood. These receptors were taken from an adult woman with stable Graves' hyperthyroidism. CDR3s include the opening cysteine and the closing phenylalanine or tryptophan. A D gene is named only where the DNA matches it firmly. A row's size may be missing; if present it is once, few, many or a size class.

D | size | J | V | DNA | CDR3
TRBD1 | many | TRBJ1-2 | TRBV28 | TGTGCCAGCAGTCTCGGGACAGACTATGGCTACACCTTC | CASSLGTDYGYTF
. | . | TRBJ1-1 | TRBV20-1 | TGCAGTGCTCTCTTTGGGTACACTGAAGCTTTCTTT | CSALFGYTEAFF
TRBD1 | many | TRBJ2-7 | TRBV29-1 | TGCAGCGTCTTAGACAGGGGCTACGAGCAGTACTTC | CSVLDRGYEQYF
. | many | TRBJ1-1 | TRBV6-5 | TGTGCCGGGGACCGACCGAACACTGAAGCTTTCTTT | CAGDRPNTEAFF
TRBD1 | many | TRBJ1-1 | TRBV5-1 | TGCGCCAGCAGCTTCCTCGGGACAGATAAGAACACTGAAGCTTTCTTT | CASSFLGTDKNTEAFF
. | many | TRBJ1-2 | TRBV2 | TGTGCCAGCGGCGAAGTGACAAAACTCTTTGGCTACACCTTC | CASGEVTKLFGYTF
TRBD2 | many | TRBJ2-2 | TRBV20-1 | TGCAGTGCGTTTGGCGGACTAGCGAACACCGGGGAGCTGTTTTTT | CSAFGGLANTGELFF
. | many | TRBJ1-3 | TRBV19 | TGTGCCAGTAGCCGGACAAGCTCTGGAAACACCATATATTTT | CASSRTSSGNTIYF
. | few | TRBJ2-2 | TRBV27 | TGTGCCAGCAGTTTTAACGGAAACACCGGGGAGCTGTTTTTT | CASSFNGNTGELFF
TRBD1 | many | TRBJ2-7 | TRBV28 | TGTGCCAGCAGTCATACAGGGGGCTACGAGCAGTACTTC | CASSHTGGYEQYF